Listed here are 4 T cell receptor beta chains from one sample, sequenced in a study of cytomegalovirus exposure and HLA in healthy donors. Primers for the PCR totalled 60 Vbeta and 13 Jbeta. The repertoire was sequenced with immunoSEQ multiplex PCR; TCRdb's copy has only in-frame clones and lacks some. The profile shows tens of thousands of clones, around 81% of them singletons. Sequences were obtained from PBMCs. These receptor sequences come from a male donor in good health and CMV-seronegative.

This chain uses TRBV5-1 with TRBJ2-3, with D tentatively TRBD1 (6 bases). The CDR3 is made up of 13 amino acids. The germline V gene encodes CDR1 SGHRS and CDR2 YFSETQ. Trimming removed 3 bases from V and 3 bases from J, with 8 bases in between. CDR3 sequence reads: CASSSQGTDTQYF. The DNA for the CDR3 is TGCGCCAGCAGCTCACAGGGTACAGATACGCAGTATTTT.

This chain links TRBV5-4 with TRBJ2-5, with TRBD2 as a possible D gene (6 bases). This CDR3 comprises 15 residues. The germline CDR1 and CDR2 sequences are SGHNT and YYREEE (reference sequence). Trimming cost V 2 bases and J 7 bases, with 18 bases left between them. The CDR3 bases are TGTGCCAGCAGCTTTGGCGGGGACTCCGTGGCGACCCAGTACTTC. It yields the protein CASSFGGDSVATQYF.

J is TRBJ2-7 and V is TRBV5-1, with 10 bases that match TRBD1. The CDR3 runs to 15 residues. CDR1 and CDR2 from the germline V gene are SGHRS and YFSETQ. V shed 0 bases and J 6 bases; nucleotides not matched to a gene: 6. The CDR3 loop is CASSLGQGALGEQYF. The CDR3 nucleotides are TGCGCCAGCAGCTTGGGACAGGGGGCTTTGGGCGAGCAGTACTTC.

The V gene is TRBV29-1, the J gene TRBJ1-1; 8 bases are a match to TRBD1. This CDR3 has 13 amino acids. Germline V CDR1 and CDR2: SQVTM, ANQGSEA. Germline trimming cut 6 bases from V and 0 bases from J; bases unmatched to any gene: 3. CDR3 DNA sequence: TGCAGCGTCGGACAGGGTTTGAACACTGAAGCTTTCTTT. Translation: CSVGQGLNTEAFF.